Shown below are 27 T cell receptor beta chains from a single sample sequenced in a study of cytomegalovirus exposure and HLA in healthy donors. Using immunoSEQ multiplex PCR, the repertoire was profiled, and TCRdb retains in-frame clones only, with some absent. The sample carries approximately 160,000 clones, less than 90% recorded once. Sequenced sample: PBMCs. These receptors were obtained from a woman between 18 and 29 years old in good health and CMV-seronegative.

The chain has TRBV10-1 and TRBJ2-7; a possible D gene is TRBD1 (5 bases). Germline-derived CDR1 and CDR2 are WNHNN and SYGVQD (reference sequence). V was clipped by 2 bases and J by 6 bases, with 14 bases between them. CDR3 length: 14 amino acids. The chain's CDR3 is CASSETNRIGEQYF. The CDR3 DNA sequence: TGCGCCAGCAGTGAGACCAACAGGATTGGCGAGCAGTACTTC.

The chain uses TRBV4-2 and TRBJ2-7; perhaps TRBD2 as D (6 bases). V was clipped by 4 bases and J by 4 bases, with 11 bases between them. The CDR3 consists of 13 residues. Germline assignment: CDR1 LGHNA and CDR2 YNFKEQ. Written as DNA, the CDR3 is TGTGCCAGCAGCCCCGGGGGTGGGTACGAGCAGTACTTC. It codes for CASSPGGGYEQYF.

The V and J genes are TRBV5-1 and TRBJ2-6; D unresolved. Germline-derived CDR1 and CDR2 are SGHRS and YFSETQ. The V end was cut by 1 base, the J end by 2 bases, with 16 bases between. CDR3 length equals 18 residues. CDR3 amino acids: CASSLNPSTVAGANVLTF. For the CDR3, the DNA is TGCGCCAGCAGCTTGAATCCGTCTACAGTGGCTGGGGCCAACGTCCTGACTTTC.

The chain combines TRBV6-1 with TRBJ2-3, with a possible D match to TRBD2 (6 bases). Trimming pared 4 bases from V and 6 bases from J, leaving 14 bases between. This CDR3 comprises 14 residues. Germline V lookup: CDR1 MNHNS, CDR2 SASEGT. The CDR3 loop reads CASSGLVPSDTQYF. The DNA of the CDR3 is TGTGCCAGCAGTGGACTAGTCCCTTCCGATACGCAGTATTTT.

The chain uses TRBV6-1 and TRBJ2-1; D possibly corresponds to TRBD1 (6 bases). V lost 5 bases to trimming and J lost 13 bases, with 12 bases between them. From germline, CDR1 is MNHNS and CDR2 SASEGT. The CDR3 is 11 residues long. The CDR3 here is CASSFDRYQFF. As DNA, the CDR3 is TGTGCCAGCAGTTTTGACAGGTACCAGTTCTTC.

The gene calls are TRBV10-2 and TRBJ2-2; 9 bases agree with TRBD2. V was clipped by 5 bases and J by 0 bases; unmatched bases: 7. The CDR3 is 17 residues long. Germline CDR1 and CDR2: WSHSY and SAAADI. The CDR3 sequence is CASSKLAGRSNTGELFF. The DNA of the CDR3 is TGCGCCAGCAGTAAGCTAGCGGGACGGTCGAACACCGGGGAGCTGTTTTTT.

The chain has TRBV2 and TRBJ2-7; D is possibly TRBD1 (6 bases). V was shortened by 3 bases and J by 2 bases, with 11 bases between the two germline ends. The CDR3 sequence is 14 residues long. The germline gives CDR1 SNHLY, CDR2 FYNNEI. The CDR3 spells CASSEGTPAYEQYF. The CDR3 DNA sequence: TGTGCCAGCAGTGAGGGGACACCTGCCTACGAGCAGTACTTC.

This chain connects TRBV20-1 to TRBJ1-2; weak D call: TRBD1 (5 bases). V dropped 6 bases and J dropped 11 bases, with 13 bases sitting between them. This CDR3 has 10 amino acids. Germline CDR1 and CDR2: DFQATT and SNEGSKA (reference sequence). CDR3 nucleotide sequence: TGCAGTGCCCCGGCCCCAGGGTACACCTTC. Translated, it gives CSAPAPGYTF.

The rearrangement uses TRBV7-2 and TRBJ2-2; 8 bases match TRBD1. V shed 5 bases and J 0 bases; nucleotides not matched to a gene: 2. Germline lookup yields CDR1 SGHTA and CDR2 FQGNSA. This CDR3 is 15 amino acids long. The CDR3 bases are TGTGCCAGCAGCATACAGGGGGCGAACACCGGGGAGCTGTTTTTT. This encodes CASSIQGANTGELFF.

The V call is TRBV7-3, the J call TRBJ1-1, with D perhaps TRBD1 (6 bases). Deletions cut 0 bases from V and 3 bases from J, with 8 bases between. From germline, CDR1 is SGHTA and CDR2 FQGTGA. This CDR3 is 14 amino acids long. CDR3 region: CASSLTGAYTEAFF. The CDR3 DNA reads as TGTGCCAGCAGCTTAACGGGGGCATACACTGAAGCTTTCTTT.

With respect to this clone: The junction does not match germline at one end; this may be a read error. V is TRBV19 and J is TRBJ2-3; D may be TRBD2 (7 bases). Germline CDR1 and CDR2: LNHDA and SQIVND (reference sequence). This CDR3 comprises 13 residues. CDR3 loop: CASSIGTSGGVHF. The CDR3 DNA reads as TGTGCCAGTAGTATAGGCACTTCGGGGGGCGTCCATTTT.

The sample holds one count of this clone. The chain carries TRBV4-1 and TRBJ2-7; D remains unclear. V was trimmed by 3 bases and J by 3 bases, leaving 6 bases between them. This CDR3 comprises 12 residues. From germline, CDR1 is MGHRA and CDR2 YSYEKL. The CDR3 nucleotides read TGCGCCAGCAGCCATGACTTCTACGAGCAGTACTTC. It specifies CASSHDFYEQYF.

The rearrangement joins TRBV2 to TRBJ2-1, with TRBD1 matching 8 bases. Germline V gene data show CDR1 as SNHLY and CDR2 as FYNNEI. This CDR3 region has 14 residues. V trimming: 7 bases; J trimming: 7 bases; junction bases outside the gene matches: 9. The CDR3 DNA reads TGTGCCAGCAACACAGGGGGAAAGGTTAATGAGCAGTTCTTC. It specifies CASNTGGKVNEQFF.

The chain uses TRBV27 and TRBJ2-1; no clear D gene. The CDR3 has 16 amino acids. Germline V CDR1 and CDR2: MNHEY, SMNVEV (reference sequence). The V end was cut by 6 bases, the J end by 0 bases, with 15 bases between. CDR3 nucleotide sequence: TGTGCCAGCAGATCTAACACAGTGAGCTCCTACAATGAGCAGTTCTTC. Its protein product is CASRSNTVSSYNEQFF.

This clone was recorded once. This chain joins TRBV28 and TRBJ1-2; no clear D. Germline-derived CDR1 and CDR2 are MDHEN and SYDVKM. This CDR3 region has 13 residues. Trimming pared 3 bases from V and 4 bases from J, leaving 9 bases between. CDR3 sequence reads: CASSLGGFYGYTF. CDR3 in DNA: TGTGCCAGCAGTTTGGGCGGGTTCTATGGCTACACCTTC.

This chain links TRBV6-1 with TRBJ2-1; D is uncertain. The CDR3 runs 10 residues. CDR1 is MNHNS, CDR2 SASEGT, per germline. Trimming pared 7 bases from V and 10 bases from J, leaving 8 bases between. DNA for the CDR3: TGTGCCAGCATGAAACAGGAGCAGTTCTTC. Protein product: CASMKQEQFF.

CDR3 amino acids: CASTYSHGTAFTGELFF. CDR3 nucleotides: TGCGCCAGCACGTACTCTCACGGGACAGCGTTCACCGGGGAGCTGTTTTTT. This chain uses TRBV10-2 with TRBJ2-2, with 7 bases fitting TRBD1. Germline trimming cut 7 bases from V and 4 bases from J; bases unmatched to any gene: 15. The CDR3 covers 17 residues. CDR1 and CDR2 (germline): WSHSY, SAAADI.

This chain connects TRBV7-8 to TRBJ2-7; weak D call: TRBD1 (6 bases). The V end lost 5 bases, the J end lost 1 base, and 15 bases lay between the germline ends. CDR1 and CDR2 (germline): SGHVS, FQNEAQ. This CDR3 spans 15 amino acids. The CDR3, as DNA: TGTGCCAGCAGCCCCCACAGGGTTGGGTCCTACGAGCAGTACTTC. It specifies CASSPHRVGSYEQYF.

The V call is TRBV5-1, the J call TRBJ2-3; 12 bases are a match to TRBD2. The CDR3 consists of 15 residues. V was pared by 2 bases and J by 5 bases, with 3 bases of the junction left unmatched. CDR1 and CDR2 (germline): SGHRS, YFSETQ. The CDR3 spells CASSFLGLAGDTQYF. The CDR3 nucleotides are TGCGCCAGCAGCTTTTTGGGACTAGCGGGAGATACGCAGTATTTT.

This chain connects TRBV7-8 to TRBJ2-1, with 9 nucleotides matching TRBD1. J gave up 9 bases and V 1 base, and 7 bases lay outside the gene matches. Germline CDR1 and CDR2: SGHVS and FQNEAQ. This CDR3 region has 15 residues. This CDR3 reads CASSLEDRGNAEQFF. The CDR3, as DNA: TGTGCCAGCAGCTTAGAAGACAGGGGGAACGCTGAGCAGTTCTTC.

J is TRBJ1-2 and V is TRBV7-2; the D gene is possibly TRBD1 (6 bases). Trimming cost V 5 bases and J 6 bases, with 19 bases left between them. Germline V gene data show CDR1 as SGHTA and CDR2 as FQGNSA. The CDR3 is made up of 15 amino acids. The CDR3 is CASSPIGQLTNGYTF. DNA of the CDR3: TGTGCCAGCAGCCCTATCGGACAGTTAACGAATGGCTACACCTTC.

The chain couples TRBV5-1 to TRBJ1-5; a possible D gene is TRBD1 (6 bases). The CDR3 runs 14 residues. Deletions cut 0 bases from V and 6 bases from J, with 10 bases between. CDR1 SGHRS and CDR2 YFSETQ come from the germline V gene. Here the CDR3 DNA reads TGCGCCAGCAGCTTGGCGGGGGGCAGTCAGCCCCAGCATTTT. The encoded protein is CASSLAGGSQPQHF.

J is TRBJ2-5 and V is TRBV2; 9 nucleotides align to TRBD1. Germline CDR1 is SNHLY and CDR2 is FYNNEI. V was pared by 6 bases and J by 4 bases, with 6 bases of the junction left unmatched. The CDR3 extends over 14 amino acids. CDR3 in DNA: TGTGCCAGCAGGAGGGGACAGGGAGGAGAGACCCAGTACTTC. Its translation: CASRRGQGGETQYF.

The chain couples TRBV7-9 to TRBJ2-7; possibly TRBD1 for D (6 bases). The CDR3 runs 13 residues. The V end lost 1 base, the J end lost 13 bases, and 17 bases lay between the germline ends. CDR1 is SEHNR and CDR2 is FQNEAQ in the germline V gene (reference sequence). CDR3 DNA sequence: TGTGCCAGCAGCTTAGATGCGGACTCAGGGGTTTACTTC. Encoded protein: CASSLDADSGVYF.

In DNA form, the CDR3 reads TGTGCCAGCAGCCCCCCGGGACAGGGGAATGAAAAACTGTTTTTT. This translates into CASSPPGQGNEKLFF. The gene calls are TRBV7-9 and TRBJ1-4; 10 bases agree with TRBD1. The CDR3 is 15 amino acids. Germline V lookup: CDR1 SEHNR, CDR2 FQNEAQ (reference sequence). With V trimmed by 5 bases and J by 5 bases, 5 bases remained unmatched.

The chain is built from TRBV19 and TRBJ2-6, with 15 bases lining up with TRBD2. J lost 2 bases, V lost 3 bases, and 11 bases had no gene match. CDR1 LNHDA and CDR2 SQIVND come from the germline V gene (reference sequence). The CDR3 runs to 21 residues. In DNA form, the CDR3 reads TGTGCCAGTAGTATCTGGAAACTAGGACTAGCGGGGGGGCCTGGGGCCAACGTCCTGACTTTC. Encoded protein: CASSIWKLGLAGGPGANVLTF.

The V and J genes are TRBV5-1 and TRBJ1-1, with 8 nucleotides matching TRBD1. Germline V gene lookup returns CDR1 SGHRS and CDR2 YFSETQ. CDR3 length: 13 amino acids. Trimming removed 3 bases from V and 4 bases from J; junction bases left unmatched: 2. The CDR3 DNA reads as TGCGCCAGCAGCTACGGACAGGGCACTGAAGCTTTCTTT. This encodes CASSYGQGTEAFF.